This TCR beta chain was retrieved from a study of shared clonotypes between healthy human individuals. Looking at the study overall: Donors had three CD4 naive, three CD4 memory, two CD8 naive and one CD8 memory plate apiece. Study observations and caveats: Among several donors, approximately 5% of naive CD4 clonotypes were found in common.

With termini counted, the CDR3 has 16 amino acids. Germline V gives CDR1 LGHNA, CDR2 YSLEER. This clone was seen just once. Its antigen is unidentified. The limits of the CDR3 on the DNA are not certain, so only TCRdb's listed CDR3 is given. Per the study methods: From ImmunoSEQ came sequences covering only the junction and carrying no quality scores, so filtering differed. Assay: immunoSEQ multiplex PCR; the TCRdb copy retains only in-frame clones and omits some. That table supplies the V and J calls and clone size; D and trimming were determined from the DNA. The sample includes 1,100,000 or so clones, approximately 80% of them seen just once.

This sequence was found in a man younger than 35 in good health. Some clones in this sample may be carry-over from other donors' samples. Sequenced sample: memory CD4+ T cells from PBMCs. Subset reported: CD45RA-negative fraction. V is TRBV4-3 and J is TRBJ1-4; the listed D gene, TRBD1, was not tested against the DNA. The CDR3 loop is CASSQSLDKSAEKLFF.